This TCR beta chain is from a study of identical twins. Unique molecular identifiers were present on the cDNA, and a universal primer site came from template switching. TCRdb reprocessed the 5' RACE reads via MiXCR and lists one record per CDR3 protein. This table holds roughly 690,000 distinct CDR3 sequences, 6% to 6.5% found once. Whole-study results and caveats: Excess sharing between twins was weaker in beta out-of-frame sequences. In cord blood, abundant beta clonotypes had fewer insertions; memory showed no trend.

In germline, CDR1 is MNHEY, CDR2 SMNVEV (reference sequence). The V end was cut by 8 bases, the J end by 1 base, with 14 bases between. CDR3 length: 14 amino acids. In this sample, this clonotype turned up many times. Its target is unknown. The receptor was isolated from a man in his late teens or twenties in good health. Material: naive T cells sorted from blood. The chain has TRBV27 and TRBJ2-5; no definite D call. The CDR3 here is CASRNQWAQETQYF. CDR3 DNA sequence: TGTGCCAGCCGGAATCAGTGGGCCCAAGAGACCCAGTACTTC.